The 31 T cell receptor beta chains in this list originate from one sample, sequenced in a study of blood T cells in healthy people across ages. Alongside a J-beta primer mix, a sample-barcoded 5' primer served in a second PCR lasting roughly 7 to 11 cycles. Using its own MiXCR run on the 5' RACE reads, TCRdb lists one record per CDR3 protein. The sample records about 540,000 distinct CDR3 sequences, 24% being singletons. These data are also associated with another study on T cells of mothers and their children.

Sequenced input: blood. The receptors were gathered from a boy aged 10-17 years in good health.

This clonotype was seen at least ten times. The gene calls are TRBV5-1 and TRBJ2-7, with D tentatively TRBD1 (5 bases). Germline V CDR1 and CDR2: SGHRS, YFSETQ. The CDR3 is 15 residues long. With 0 bases removed from V and 4 bases from J, the gap between germline ends came to 14 bases. CDR3 sequence: CASSLGWGSTYEQYF. CDR3 bases: TGCGCCAGCAGCTTGGGATGGGGCAGCACGTACGAGCAGTACTTC.

The rearrangement joins TRBV4-3 to TRBJ1-4; possibly TRBD1 for D (6 bases). The germline V gene has CDR1 LGHNA and CDR2 YSLEER. Between the trimmed V and J ends, which lost 3 bases and 5 bases, there was a span of 13 bases. This CDR3 is built from 15 residues. The CDR3 bases are TGCGCCAGCAGCCAGGGGGCCCGATCCAATGAAAAACTGTTTTTT. Amino acids: CASSQGARSNEKLFF.

This clonotype has a handful of counts. The chain carries TRBV28 and TRBJ1-5; 7 positions agree with TRBD1. This CDR3 region has 19 residues. CDR1 is MDHEN and CDR2 is SYDVKM in the germline V gene. After removal of 7 bases from V and 3 bases from J, the junction contained 21 bases not matched to a gene. CDR3 bases: TGTGCCAGCATGGTCCTTTCGGTAAGGGACAGCAGATTCAATCAGCCCCAGCATTTT. It codes for CASMVLSVRDSRFNQPQHF.

In this sample, this clonotype turned up a few times. The J gene is TRBJ2-5, the V gene TRBV7-2; 9 bases align to TRBD2. The end of the DNA is better explained by TRBJ2-1, so the J call may be wrong. This CDR3 is 15 amino acids long. Germline V gene sequence: CDR1 SGHTA, CDR2 FQGNSA. The CDR3 protein is CASSPPAGGKGEQFF. The CDR3 nucleotides read TGTGCCAGCAGCCCCCCAGCGGGAGGAAAAGGTGAGCAGTTCTTC.

This clonotype was seen more than once but under ten times. This chain connects TRBV12-3 or TRBV12-4 to TRBJ2-7; 7 nucleotides match TRBD1. The CDR3 covers 14 residues. The V and J ends lost 2 bases and 4 bases, in that order; junction bases with no gene match: 5. CDR3 DNA sequence: TGTGCCAGCAGTTTACCGGGACAGCCATACGAGCAGTACTTC. Protein product: CASSLPGQPYEQYF.

This chain joins TRBV9 and TRBJ1-2; D not resolved. Germline values: CDR1 SGDLS, CDR2 YYNGEE. This CDR3 is 13 amino acids long. Trimming shortened V by 3 bases and J by 6 bases, and 12 bases separated the two germline ends. CDR3: CASSALTQHGYTF. CDR3 DNA sequence: TGTGCCAGCAGCGCCCTCACGCAGCATGGCTACACCTTC.

This clonotype came up once. The J gene is TRBJ1-2, the V gene TRBV6-6; D remains ambiguous. Per the germline V gene, CDR1 is MNHNY and CDR2 is SVGAGI (reference sequence). The CDR3 loop spans 12 amino acids. Trimming cost V 4 bases and J 3 bases, with 6 bases left between them. The CDR3 is CASSSGDYGYTF. The CDR3 coding sequence is TGTGCCAGCAGTTCCGGGGACTATGGCTACACCTTC.

The chain uses TRBV6-5 and TRBJ1-1; 7 bases fit TRBD1. The CDR3 consists of 19 residues. The germline V gene encodes CDR1 MNHEY and CDR2 SVGAGI. The J segment lost 2 bases and the V segment lost 4 bases, leaving 19 bases of the junction unmatched. The CDR3, as DNA: TGTGCCAGCAGTTCCTACAGGGGACAAACGAGGGGGACAAACACTGAAGCTTTCTTT. Its translation is CASSSYRGQTRGTNTEAFF.

The chain couples TRBV12-3 or TRBV12-4 to TRBJ2-3, with D unresolved. The CDR3 is 14 amino acids. Trimming stripped 3 bases from V and 9 bases from J, with 16 bases between. CDR3 sequence reads: CASSFSRLNGTQYF. CDR3 DNA sequence: TGTGCCAGCAGTTTTTCTAGGTTGAATGGGACGCAGTATTTT.

This clonotype was seen only a few times. The chain joins TRBV6-6 to TRBJ2-1, with 9 bases identical to TRBD1. The J call may be mistaken, given a closer DNA end match to TRBJ2-5. Germline V lookup: CDR1 MNHNY, CDR2 SVGAGI (reference sequence). The CDR3 has 15 residues. In nucleotides, the CDR3 is TGTGCCAGCAGGAAATCGCTGACAGGGGGAGAGACCCAGTACTTC. The encoded protein is CASRKSLTGGETQYF.

This chain joins TRBV6-6 and TRBJ2-7; D might be TRBD2 (6 bases). The CDR3 is 14 amino acids. V lost 7 bases and J lost 3, with 16 bases in between. Germline-derived CDR1 and CDR2 are MNHNY and SVGAGI (reference sequence). In nucleotides, the CDR3 is TGTGCCAGCACACTCGGGAGAGCGGGCTACGAGCAGTACTTC. This codes for CASTLGRAGYEQYF.

The chain combines TRBV7-6 with TRBJ2-5, with a weak D call TRBD1 (5 bases). Germline V CDR1 and CDR2: SGHVS, FNYEAQ. The CDR3 has 13 amino acids. The ends were cut back, 5 bases at V and 4 bases at J, with 11 bases in the middle. CDR3 DNA: TGTGCCAGCAGCCAACGCAGGGCAGAGACCCAGTACTTC. This gives the protein CASSQRRAETQYF. Complete variable domain (other parts from reference TRBV7-6 and TRBJ2-5): GAGVSQSPRYKVTKRGQDVALRCDPISGHVSLYWYRQALGQGPEFLTYFNYEAQQDKSGLPNDRFSAERPEGSISTLTIQRTEQRDSAMYRCASSQRRAETQYFGPGTRLLVL.

The gene calls are TRBV3-1 and TRBJ2-2; 10 bases are shared with TRBD2. The V gene end was trimmed by 3 bases and the J gene end by 6 bases; junction bases not matched to a gene: 7. CDR1 and CDR2 (germline): LGHDT, YNNKEL (reference sequence). The CDR3 extends over 16 amino acids. CDR3 protein: CASSHLAGDQAGELFF. The DNA of the CDR3 is TGTGCCAGCAGCCACCTAGCGGGAGATCAGGCCGGGGAGCTGTTTTTT.

The genes are TRBV13 and TRBJ1-1; 7 bases are shared with TRBD1. Losses at the gene ends were 3 bases for V and 5 bases for J; bases not matched to a gene: 6. This CDR3 region has 14 residues. In germline, CDR1 is PRHDT, CDR2 FYEKMQ (reference sequence). The CDR3 loop reads CASSFRQGGTEAFF. The DNA of the CDR3 is TGTGCCAGCAGCTTTCGACAGGGCGGGACTGAAGCTTTCTTT.

The chain uses TRBV6-5 and TRBJ1-2; 7 nucleotides agree with TRBD1. CDR1 MNHEY and CDR2 SVGAGI come from the germline V gene. CDR3 size: 15 residues. V dropped 6 bases and J dropped 2; count of bases not matched to a gene: 9. The CDR3 DNA reads as TGTGCCAGCAGACGCGACAGGGACCCAAACTATGGCTACACCTTC. This encodes CASRRDRDPNYGYTF.

This clonotype turned up a few times. The genes are TRBV7-2 and TRBJ1-6; D is ambiguous. Trimming left V 3 bases short and J 7 bases short, with 7 bases between. The CDR3 extends over 13 amino acids. The germline V gene encodes CDR1 SGHTA and CDR2 FQGNSA. CDR3 DNA: TGTGCCAGCAGCTTCCCCCGAAATTCACCCCTCCACTTT. Protein: CASSFPRNSPLHF.

The V gene is TRBV20-1, the J gene TRBJ2-7, with 7 bases identical to TRBD1. The ends lost 5 bases at V and 2 bases at J; junction bases unmatched: 12. The CDR3 loop spans 15 amino acids. CDR1 and CDR2 (germline): DFQATT, SNEGSKA (reference sequence). The CDR3 loop is CSAPPGRGSTYEQYF. CDR3 nucleotides: TGCAGTGCTCCCCCGGGCAGGGGGAGTACCTACGAGCAGTACTTC.

This sequence joins TRBV5-1 and TRBJ2-1; TRBD2 matches 8 bases. Germline V gene sequence: CDR1 SGHRS, CDR2 YFSETQ. Trimming removed 4 bases from V and 8 bases from J; junction bases left unmatched: 14. The CDR3 length is 16 residues. CDR3 bases: TGCGCCAGCAGCCCAACTAGCGGCGCACCTTGGGATGAGCAGTTCTTC. This codes for CASSPTSGAPWDEQFF.

Here the CDR3 reads CASSDPLRDQETQYF. In DNA form, the CDR3 reads TGTGCCAGCAGTGACCCCCTGCGGGACCAAGAGACCCAGTACTTC. This rearrangement joins TRBV2 to TRBJ2-5, with TRBD2 as a possible D gene (5 bases). From germline, CDR1 is SNHLY and CDR2 FYNNEI. V was clipped by 3 bases and J by 0 bases, with 11 bases between them. The CDR3 consists of 15 residues.

The chain combines TRBV19 with TRBJ2-5; the D is unclear. CDR1 LNHDA and CDR2 SQIVND come from the germline V gene (reference sequence). Trimming left V 6 bases short and J 2 bases short, with 10 bases between. The CDR3 totals 13 residues. CDR3 in amino acids: CASRSEFQETQYF. The CDR3 nucleotides read TGTGCCAGTAGGTCCGAGTTTCAAGAGACCCAGTACTTC.

This clonotype was seen more than once but under ten times. The DNA of the CDR3 is TGTGCCAGCAGCTCCCCGGGTCTTTACGAGCAGTACTTC. It is translated as CASSSPGLYEQYF. V is TRBV7-2 and J is TRBJ2-7, with D unclear. The germline CDR1 and CDR2 sequences are SGHTA and FQGNSA. The length of the CDR3 is 13 residues. V was pared by 4 bases and J by 4 bases, with 11 bases between.

The sample holds a few counts of this clonotype. The chain employs TRBV19 and TRBJ2-3, with TRBD1 matching 7 bases. Losses at the gene ends were 8 bases for V and 3 bases for J; bases not matched to a gene: 8. CDR3 length equals 14 residues. Germline V gene data show CDR1 as LNHDA and CDR2 as SQIVND (reference sequence). CDR3 in amino acids: CASGWGTETDTQYF. CDR3 in DNA: TGTGCCAGTGGATGGGGGACAGAGACAGATACGCAGTATTTT.

This chain uses TRBV19 with TRBJ2-7; 7 bases map to TRBD1. Germline values: CDR1 LNHDA, CDR2 SQIVND (reference sequence). Germline trimming cut 3 bases from V and 5 bases from J; bases unmatched to any gene: 4. This CDR3 contains 13 residues. CDR3 protein: CASSIIQGNEQYF. The CDR3 bases are TGTGCCAGTAGTATCATACAGGGGAACGAGCAGTACTTC.

This clonotype showed up just a few times. The chain is built from TRBV10-3 and TRBJ1-2; D uncertain. There are 14 residues in the CDR3. CDR1 ENHRY and CDR2 SYGVKD come from the germline V gene. V lost 6 bases to trimming and J lost 1 base, with 12 bases between them. CDR3 amino acids: CAIRTEDSNYGYTF. CDR3 sequence (DNA): TGTGCCATCAGGACGGAGGATAGTAACTATGGCTACACCTTC.

As to this clonotype: This may stem from a read error, because a much larger clone lies one nucleotide away. The conserved phenylalanine or tryptophan normally closing the CDR3 is absent here, so this likely arose from a read error. The CDR3 coding sequence is TGCGCCAGCAGCCTAGGAGGGGCCAAAAACATTCAGTACCTC. This encodes CASSLGGAKNIQYL. The gene calls are TRBV4-3 and TRBJ2-4, with D tentatively TRBD2 (6 bases). The CDR3 is 14 amino acids. Deletions cut 4 bases from V and 1 base from J, with 8 bases between. The germline CDR1 and CDR2 sequences are LGHNA and YSLEER.

The chain carries TRBV2 and TRBJ1-5; TRBD1 agrees at 8 bases. Trimming took 6 bases from V and 0 from J; bases not matched to a gene: 7. The CDR3 is made up of 16 amino acids. Germline CDR1 reads SNHLY; CDR2 reads FYNNEI. CDR3 sequence (DNA): TGTGCCAGCAGGAAGGGGACAGGAGTTAGCAATCAGCCCCAGCATTTT. Residues: CASRKGTGVSNQPQHF. Looking up the rest from reference TRBV2 and TRBJ1-5 gives the full variable domain: EPEVTQTPSHQVTQMGQEVILRCVPISNHLYFYWYRQILGQKVEFLVSFYNNEISEKSEIFDDQFSVERPDGSNFTLKIRSTKLEDSAMYFCASRKGTGVSNQPQHFGDGTRLSIL.

About this clonotype: At one end, the junction sequence differs from germline, possibly due to a read error. The genes are TRBV11-2 and TRBJ2-3; D may correspond to TRBD1 or TRBD2 (7 bases each). Germline values: CDR1 SGHAT, CDR2 FQNNGV. The CDR3 is made up of 17 amino acids. This chain's CDR3 is CASSFRGGGGRRDTRYF. As DNA, the CDR3 is TGTGCCAGCAGCTTTAGGGGAGGGGGCGGGAGACGAGATACGCGGTATTTT.

This clonotype was seen more than once but under ten times. The junction departs from germline at one end; a sequencing error may be responsible. CDR3 in amino acids: CASSLGREQLF. The CDR3 DNA reads as TGTGCCAGCAGCTTAGGTAGGGAGCAGCTCTTC. This chain links TRBV7-9 with TRBJ2-5, with a weak D call TRBD2 (5 bases). The CDR3 sequence is 11 residues long. Germline assignment: CDR1 SEHNR and CDR2 FQNEAQ (reference sequence).

The chain uses TRBV7-3 and TRBJ1-1; D unclear. The V gene's germline CDR1 is SGHTA and CDR2 FQGTGA. CDR3 length: 13 amino acids. V lost 4 bases, J lost 2 bases, and 8 bases lay in between. The CDR3, as DNA: TGTGCCAGCAGCTCCCAGGCTAACACTGAAGCTTTCTTT. The encoded protein is CASSSQANTEAFF.

This clonotype has a count of ten or more. The chain recombines TRBV20-1 with TRBJ1-3; 7 positions agree with TRBD1. V shed 7 bases and J 6 bases; nucleotides not matched to a gene: 6. This CDR3 spans 12 amino acids. Germline assignment: CDR1 DFQATT and CDR2 SNEGSKA (reference sequence). The CDR3, as DNA: TGCAGTGTTCATCAGGGGGTAAACACCATATATTTT. Its protein product is CSVHQGVNTIYF.

This clonotype has just a few counts. V and J are TRBV6-5 and TRBJ2-7; a weak D match, TRBD2 (6 bases). V was shortened by 2 bases and J by 7 bases, with 21 bases between the two germline ends. Germline values: CDR1 MNHEY, CDR2 SVGAGI. This CDR3 has 16 residues. The CDR3 loop is CASSYVVGGISREQYF. In DNA form, the CDR3 reads TGTGCCAGCAGTTACGTAGTGGGGGGAATTTCGAGGGAGCAGTACTTC.